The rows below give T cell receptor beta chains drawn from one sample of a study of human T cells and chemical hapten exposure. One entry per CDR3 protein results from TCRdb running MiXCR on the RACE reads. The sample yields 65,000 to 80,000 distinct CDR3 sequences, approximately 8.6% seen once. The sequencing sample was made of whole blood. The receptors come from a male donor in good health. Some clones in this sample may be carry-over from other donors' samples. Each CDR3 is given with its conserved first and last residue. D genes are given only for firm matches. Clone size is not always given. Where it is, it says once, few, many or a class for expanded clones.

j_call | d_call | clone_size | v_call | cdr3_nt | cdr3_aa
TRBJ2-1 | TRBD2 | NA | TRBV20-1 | TGCAGTGCAGCCCTATTAGCGGGGAATGAGCAGTTCTTC | CSAALLAGNEQFF
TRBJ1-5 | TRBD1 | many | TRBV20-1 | TGCAGTGCTGGGGGGACAGGTAGCAATCAGCCCCAGCATTTT | CSAGGTGSNQPQHF
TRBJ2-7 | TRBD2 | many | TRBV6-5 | TGTGCCAGCAGTCGGACGGGGGGAGAGCAGTACTTC | CASSRTGGEQYF
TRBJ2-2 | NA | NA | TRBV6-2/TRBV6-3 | TGTGCCAGCAGTTACTCGGGCCCCACTCTCACCGGGGAGCTGTTTTTT | CASSYSGPTLTGELFF
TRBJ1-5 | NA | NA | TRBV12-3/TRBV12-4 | TGTGCCAGCAGTTCGGTTTGGGGGAGGGGCAATCAGCCCCAGCATTTT | CASSSVWGRGNQPQHF
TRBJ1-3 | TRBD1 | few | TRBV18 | TGTGCCAGCTCGCCGGGACAGCCAGGCTCTGGAAACACCATATATTTT | CASSPGQPGSGNTIYF
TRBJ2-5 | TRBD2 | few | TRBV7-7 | TGTGCCAGCAGCCGGGAGGGTCGGGGAGAGACCCAGTACTTC | CASSREGRGETQYF
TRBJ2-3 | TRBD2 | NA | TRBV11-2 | TGTGCCAGCAGCTCCGGGGGGGCAAGCACAGATACGCAGTATTTT | CASSSGGASTDTQYF
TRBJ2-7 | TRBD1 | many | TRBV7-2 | TGTGCCAGCAGCTTAACCGGGACAGGGAAAACCTACGAGCAGTACTTC | CASSLTGTGKTYEQYF
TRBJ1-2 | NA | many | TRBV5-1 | TGCGCCAGCAGCTTACAGGGCCCCCATGGCTACACCTTC | CASSLQGPHGYTF
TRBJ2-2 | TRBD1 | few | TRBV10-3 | TGTGCCATCAGGAAGGGACAGGGGAGGTCCGGGGAGCTGTTTTTT | CAIRKGQGRSGELFF
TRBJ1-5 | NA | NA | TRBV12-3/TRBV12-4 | TGTGCCAGCAGTTTTGGAGGGGCCGGAGATCAGCCCCAGCATTTT | CASSFGGAGDQPQHF
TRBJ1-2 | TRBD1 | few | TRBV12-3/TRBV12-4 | TGTGCCAGCAGCCTGGACAGGGGAAAAAGGGGCTACACCTTC | CASSLDRGKRGYTF
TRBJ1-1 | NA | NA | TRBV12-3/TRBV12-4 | TGTGCCAGCAGTTTACGGTACACTGAAGCTTTCTTT | CASSLRYTEAFF
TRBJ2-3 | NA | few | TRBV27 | TGTGCCAGCAGTAACTCCCAGAAGGCAGATACGCAGTATTTT | CASSNSQKADTQYF
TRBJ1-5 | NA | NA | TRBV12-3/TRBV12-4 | TGTGCCAGCAGTAATCAGATGGCGGGCCAGCCCCAGCATTTT | CASSNQMAGQPQHF
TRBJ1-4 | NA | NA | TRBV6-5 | TGTGCCAGCAGTCAACAGAGTGGGATGAATGAAAAACTGTTTTTT | CASSQQSGMNEKLFF
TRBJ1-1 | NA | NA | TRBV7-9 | TGTGCCAGCAGACGGAGGGAGGGCCTGAACACTGAAGCTTTCTTT | CASRRREGLNTEAFF
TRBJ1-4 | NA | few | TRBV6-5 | TGTGCCAGCAGTCCCCTTCCGGGTCGGAGTGAAAAACTGTTTTTT | CASSPLPGRSEKLFF
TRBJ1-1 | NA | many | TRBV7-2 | TGTGCCAGCACCGAGGGGACTGAAGCTTTCTTT | CASTEGTEAFF
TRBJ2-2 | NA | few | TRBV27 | TGTGCCAGGAACACCGGGGAGCTGTTTTTT | CARNTGELFF
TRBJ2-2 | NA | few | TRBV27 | TGTGCCAGCGGTATTCAGTTGCATACCGGGGAGCTGTTTTTT | CASGIQLHTGELFF